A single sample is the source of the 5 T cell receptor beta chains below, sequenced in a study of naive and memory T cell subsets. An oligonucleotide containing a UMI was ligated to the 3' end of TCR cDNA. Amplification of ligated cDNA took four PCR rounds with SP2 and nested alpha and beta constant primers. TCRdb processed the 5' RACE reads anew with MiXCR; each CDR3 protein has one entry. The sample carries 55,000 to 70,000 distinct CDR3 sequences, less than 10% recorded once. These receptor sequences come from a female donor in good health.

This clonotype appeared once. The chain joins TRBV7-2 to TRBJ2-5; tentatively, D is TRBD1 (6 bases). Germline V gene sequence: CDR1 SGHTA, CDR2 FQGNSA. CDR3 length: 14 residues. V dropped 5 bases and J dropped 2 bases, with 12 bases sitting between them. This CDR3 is CASSTNRAQETQYF. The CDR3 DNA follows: TGTGCCAGCAGCACTAACAGGGCTCAAGAGACCCAGTACTTC.

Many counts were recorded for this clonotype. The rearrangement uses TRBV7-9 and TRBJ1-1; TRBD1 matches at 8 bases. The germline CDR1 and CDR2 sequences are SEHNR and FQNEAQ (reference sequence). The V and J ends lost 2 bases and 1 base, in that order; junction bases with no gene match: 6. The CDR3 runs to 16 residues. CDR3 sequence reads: CASSLTDRAPNTEAFF. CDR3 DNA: TGTGCCAGCAGCTTAACGGACAGGGCACCGAACACTGAAGCTTTCTTT.

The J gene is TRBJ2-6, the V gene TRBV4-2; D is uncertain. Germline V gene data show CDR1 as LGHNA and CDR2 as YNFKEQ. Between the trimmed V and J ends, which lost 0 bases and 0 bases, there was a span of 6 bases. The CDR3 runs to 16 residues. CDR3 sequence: CASSQDISSGANVLTF. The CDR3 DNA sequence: TGTGCCAGCAGCCAAGATATCAGCTCTGGGGCCAACGTCCTGACTTTC.

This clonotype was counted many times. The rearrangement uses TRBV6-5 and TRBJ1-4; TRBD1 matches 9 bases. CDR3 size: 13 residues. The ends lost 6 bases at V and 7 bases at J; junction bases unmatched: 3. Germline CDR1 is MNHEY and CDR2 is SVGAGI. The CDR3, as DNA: TGTGCCAGCAGCCGGGACAGGGTTGAAAAACTGTTTTTT. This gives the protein CASSRDRVEKLFF.

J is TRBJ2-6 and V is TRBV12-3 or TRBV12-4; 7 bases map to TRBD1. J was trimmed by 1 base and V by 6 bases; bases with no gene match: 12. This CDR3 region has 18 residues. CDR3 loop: CASRGPGQHQSGANVLTF. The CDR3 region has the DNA TGTGCCAGCAGGGGGCCGGGACAGCACCAGTCTGGGGCCAACGTCCTGACTTTC.